Following are 20 T cell receptor beta chains from one sample sequenced in a study of T cells after yellow fever vaccination. MiXCR, run by TCRdb on the 5' RACE reads, gives a single entry per CDR3 protein. The top ten hold just under 20% of the sample, which has about 320,000 distinct CDR3 sequences, over 3.5% seen once. The sequences come from PBMCs, collected 15 days after the yellow fever booster vaccination. The receptors here all came from a man in his late teens or twenties who received the YFV17D yellow fever vaccine.

This rearrangement joins TRBV20-1 to TRBJ2-1; possibly TRBD1 for D (6 bases). This CDR3 has 14 amino acids. V lost 6 bases, J lost 12 bases, and 24 bases lay in between. Germline CDR1 and CDR2: DFQATT and SNEGSKA (reference sequence). The CDR3 spells CSAPRGFIDGVQFF. CDR3 coding DNA: TGCAGTGCACCCAGGGGTTTTATAGATGGTGTGCAGTTCTTC.

This clonotype was seen at least ten times. CDR3 sequence (DNA): TGTGCCAGCAGCTTAATGGGGCGGGAGCAGTTCTTC. It codes for CASSLMGREQFF. The chain uses TRBV7-3 and TRBJ2-1; a possible D gene is TRBD1 (5 bases). The CDR3 length is 12 residues. Trimming removed 1 base at V and 10 bases at J, with 8 bases between. Germline V gene lookup returns CDR1 SGHTA and CDR2 FQGTGA.

This clonotype was found many times. The chain recombines TRBV7-8 with TRBJ2-2; D could derive from TRBD1 or TRBD2 (6 bases each). Trimming stripped 2 bases from V and 7 bases from J, with 20 bases between. The germline V gene encodes CDR1 SGHVS and CDR2 FQNEAQ. CDR3 length: 17 amino acids. The chain's CDR3 is CASSLRGAVGWRGELFF. CDR3 nucleotides: TGTGCCAGCAGCTTAAGGGGGGCGGTCGGCTGGCGCGGGGAGCTGTTTTTT.

This clonotype was picked up many times. The rearrangement joins TRBV28 to TRBJ2-1, with D possibly being TRBD2 (6 bases). V lost 6 bases and J lost 10, with 19 bases in between. The CDR3 totals 14 residues. Germline V gene sequence: CDR1 MDHEN, CDR2 SYDVKM. CDR3 region: CASRTPGLLREQFF. CDR3 nucleotide sequence: TGTGCCAGCAGGACCCCGGGACTGCTGCGAGAGCAGTTCTTC.

This CDR3 is CSAGARGTDTQYF. CDR3 DNA: TGCAGTGCAGGGGCAAGAGGCACAGATACGCAGTATTTT. The chain couples TRBV20-1 to TRBJ2-3, with D possibly matching TRBD1 (5 bases). The CDR3 spans 13 residues. V lost 6 bases and J 1 base, leaving 11 bases between the germline ends. Looked up from germline, CDR1 is DFQATT and CDR2 is SNEGSKA (reference sequence).

This clonotype was found once. The chain joins TRBV19 to TRBJ1-1; no reliable D call. Looked up from germline, CDR1 is LNHDA and CDR2 is SQIVND (reference sequence). The CDR3 sequence is 11 residues long. The ends were cut back, 7 bases at V and 4 bases at J, with 7 bases in the middle. CDR3 bases: TGTGCCAGTATTCGAAGCACTGAAGCTTTCTTT. Translation gives CASIRSTEAFF.

This clonotype was picked up many times. The chain uses TRBV5-6 and TRBJ2-1; the D is unclear. The CDR3 totals 13 residues. Germline CDR1 SGHDT, CDR2 YYEEEE. V gave up 0 bases and J gave up 7 bases, with 8 bases separating them. For the CDR3, the DNA is TGTGCCAGCAGCTTGGTTGAAGGGAATGAGCAGTTCTTC. Translating gives CASSLVEGNEQFF. Complete variable domain (other parts from reference TRBV5-6 and TRBJ2-1): DAGVTQSPTHLIKTRGQQVTLRCSPKSGHDTVSWYQQALGQGPQFIFQYYEEEERQRGNFPDRFSGHQFPNYSSELNVNALLLGDSALYLCASSLVEGNEQFFGPGTRLTVL.

The sample holds many counts of this clonotype. The chain uses TRBV6-4 and TRBJ2-1, with 10 bases that match TRBD2. Germline V gene lookup returns CDR1 MRHNA and CDR2 SNTAGT. With 3 bases clipped from V and 7 bases from J, the junction kept 9 bases outside the gene matches. CDR3 size: 16 residues. CDR3 DNA: TGTGCCAGCAGTGAAGAAGCGGGGGGGTCGAATAATGAGCAGTTCTTC. Translated, it gives CASSEEAGGSNNEQFF.

This clonotype was seen at least ten times. J is TRBJ2-1 and V is TRBV4-2; 8 nucleotides line up with TRBD2. CDR1 LGHNA and CDR2 YNFKEQ come from the germline V gene. After removal of 4 bases from V and 6 bases from J, the junction contained 8 bases not matched to a gene. The CDR3 covers 15 residues. The CDR3 DNA reads as TGTGCCAGCAGCCCCGGGACTAGTATCTCCAATGAGCAGTTCTTC. Translation gives CASSPGTSISNEQFF.

This clonotype has a count of ten or more. This chain links TRBV10-3 with TRBJ2-2; D ambiguous. The ends were cut back, 0 bases at V and 6 bases at J, with 5 bases in the middle. The CDR3 has 13 amino acids. Germline lookup yields CDR1 ENHRY and CDR2 SYGVKD. The CDR3 DNA sequence: TGTGCCATCAGTGAGTCTGGTTCCGGGGAGCTGTTTTTT. It encodes CAISESGSGELFF.

The table lists this clonotype with many counts. V gene TRBV7-2 combines with J gene TRBJ1-1, with a tentative D call TRBD1 (6 bases). Trimming cost V 5 bases and J 5 bases, with 36 bases left between them. The CDR3 consists of 21 residues. The V gene's germline CDR1 is SGHTA and CDR2 FQGNSA. The CDR3 region is CASSPEGYNPYRGARRTEAFF. The CDR3, as DNA: TGTGCCAGCAGCCCGGAGGGATACAATCCCTACCGGGGGGCGCGTCGGACTGAAGCTTTCTTT.

This clonotype appeared many times. The V gene is TRBV5-5, the J gene TRBJ2-5; D not certain. Trimming pared 0 bases from V and 5 bases from J, leaving 8 bases between. The CDR3 sequence is 13 residues long. Germline-derived CDR1 and CDR2 are SGHKS and YYEKEE (reference sequence). The CDR3 region is CASSLATAETQYF. In DNA form, the CDR3 reads TGTGCCAGCAGCTTGGCCACAGCGGAGACCCAGTACTTC.

This clonotype was recorded many times. The J gene is TRBJ2-1, the V gene TRBV6-5; D gene ambiguous. Between the trimmed V and J ends, which lost 5 bases and 6 bases, there was a span of 14 bases. Per germline, CDR1 MNHEY and CDR2 SVGAGI. CDR3 length equals 14 residues. This chain's CDR3 is CASSPSRFGNEQFF. CDR3 nucleotides: TGTGCCAGCAGTCCCTCTCGTTTTGGCAATGAGCAGTTCTTC.

This clonotype was seen a few times. The V call is TRBV7-8, the J call TRBJ1-5; D is uncertain. This CDR3 has 14 residues. V was clipped by 3 bases and J by 0 bases, with 6 bases between them. Germline V gene data show CDR1 as SGHVS and CDR2 as FQNEAQ. The DNA for the CDR3 is TGTGCCAGCAGCTTTAGGGATAGCAATCAGCCCCAGCATTTT. Translating gives CASSFRDSNQPQHF.

This clonotype has a handful of counts. The chain uses TRBV4-1 and TRBJ2-5; D is possibly TRBD1 (5 bases). Germline V gene sequence: CDR1 MGHRA, CDR2 YSYEKL. The CDR3 length is 15 residues. V lost 1 base to trimming and J lost 0 bases, with 9 bases between them. The CDR3, as DNA: TGCGCCAGCAGCCAAGGTCCAGGGTACCAAGAGACCCAGTACTTC. Encoded protein: CASSQGPGYQETQYF.

The chain employs TRBV19 and TRBJ2-3, with a possible D match to TRBD2 (7 bases). CDR1 and CDR2 from the germline V gene are LNHDA and SQIVND (reference sequence). Deletions cut 6 bases from V and 1 base from J, with 17 bases between. CDR3 length equals 16 residues. The CDR3: CASSEEGGLGTDTQYF. CDR3 nucleotides: TGTGCCAGTAGCGAGGAGGGGGGGCTAGGCACAGATACGCAGTATTTT.

The J gene is TRBJ1-1, the V gene TRBV7-2, with TRBD1 matching 8 bases. V lost 2 bases and J lost 6; bases outside the gene matches: 8. There are 15 residues in the CDR3. The germline gives CDR1 SGHTA, CDR2 FQGNSA. CDR3 DNA sequence: TGTGCCAGCAGCTTAAGCAGGGGGCGGTTATCTGAAGCTTTCTTT. The encoded protein is CASSLSRGRLSEAFF.

There are many counts of this clonotype. J is TRBJ2-7 and V is TRBV6-2 or TRBV6-3, with D possibly matching TRBD2 (5 bases). CDR1 is MNHEY, CDR2 SVGEGT, per germline. V shed 5 bases and J shed 6 bases, with 14 bases lying between them. The CDR3 covers 13 residues. CDR3 nucleotide sequence: TGTGCCAGCAGTAGAAATCGAGGGTCCGAGCAGTACGTC. Its protein product is CASSRNRGSEQYV.

This clonotype was counted a few times. This rearrangement joins TRBV4-3 to TRBJ2-3; tentatively, D is TRBD1 or TRBD2 (5 bases each). CDR1 LGHNA and CDR2 YSLEER come from the germline V gene. The V and J ends lost 4 bases and 6 bases respectively, with 14 bases between them. The CDR3 contains 14 residues. The CDR3 sequence: CASSRDGVLDTQYF. The CDR3 nucleotides read TGCGCCAGCAGCCGGGACGGGGTTCTTGATACGCAGTATTTT.

The chain uses TRBV25-1 and TRBJ1-1, with no clear D. V lost 1 base and J 10 bases, leaving 16 bases between the germline ends. CDR3 size: 14 residues. CDR1 and CDR2 (germline): MGHDK, SYGVNS. CDR3 amino acids: CASSEFPGMRRAFF. DNA for the CDR3: TGTGCCAGCAGTGAATTCCCGGGTATGCGTAGAGCTTTCTTT.